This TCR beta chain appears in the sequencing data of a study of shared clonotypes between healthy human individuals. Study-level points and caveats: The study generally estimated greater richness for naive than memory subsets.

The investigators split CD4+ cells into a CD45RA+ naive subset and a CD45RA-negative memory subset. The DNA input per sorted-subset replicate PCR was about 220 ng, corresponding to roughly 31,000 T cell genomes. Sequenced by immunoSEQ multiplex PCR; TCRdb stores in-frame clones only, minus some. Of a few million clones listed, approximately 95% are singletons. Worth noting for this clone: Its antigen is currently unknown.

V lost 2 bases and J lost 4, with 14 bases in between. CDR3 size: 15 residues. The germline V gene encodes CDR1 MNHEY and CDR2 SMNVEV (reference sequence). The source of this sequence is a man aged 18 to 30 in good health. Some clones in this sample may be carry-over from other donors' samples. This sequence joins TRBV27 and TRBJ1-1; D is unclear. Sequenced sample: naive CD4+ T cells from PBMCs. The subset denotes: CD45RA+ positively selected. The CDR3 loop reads CASSLNAMSTTEAFF. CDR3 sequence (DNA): TGTGCCAGCAGTTTAAATGCCATGAGCACCACTGAAGCTTTCTTT.